The clone carrying this T cell receptor beta chain was counted once. This sample was included in a study of blood T cells in healthy people across ages. Across the whole study: About one barcoded beta molecule per two T cells was the capture yield of template switching.

Through a sample-barcoded 5' primer and a J-beta primer mix, a second PCR was run for about 7 to 12 cycles. Carrying 12 random nucleotides, a template-switch adaptor labeled each individual cDNA molecule. TCRdb reprocessed the 5' RACE reads via MiXCR and lists one record per CDR3 protein. The sample shows hundreds of thousands of distinct CDR3 sequences, approximately 31% of them seen only once. The CDR3 runs to 16 residues. V lost 8 bases and J 0 bases, leaving 20 bases between the germline ends. Germline V gives CDR1 SQVTM, CDR2 ANQGSEA. The sample comprised blood. The clonotype originates from a woman older than 75 in good health. The V and J genes are TRBV29-1 and TRBJ2-1; D unresolved. In DNA form, the CDR3 reads TGCAGCCCGGAGATGGGTGTTCATAGCTCCTACAATGAGCAGTTCTTC. The encoded protein is CSPEMGVHSSYNEQFF.